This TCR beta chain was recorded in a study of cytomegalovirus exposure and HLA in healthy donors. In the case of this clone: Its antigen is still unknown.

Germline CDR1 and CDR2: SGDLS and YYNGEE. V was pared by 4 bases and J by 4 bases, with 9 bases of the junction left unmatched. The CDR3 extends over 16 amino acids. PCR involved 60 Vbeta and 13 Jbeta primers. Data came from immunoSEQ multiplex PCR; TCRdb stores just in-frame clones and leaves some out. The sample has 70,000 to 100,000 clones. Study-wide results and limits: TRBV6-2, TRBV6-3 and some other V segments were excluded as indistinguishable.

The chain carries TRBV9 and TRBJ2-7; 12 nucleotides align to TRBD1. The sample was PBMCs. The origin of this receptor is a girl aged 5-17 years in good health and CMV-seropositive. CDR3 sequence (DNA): TGTGCCAGCAGCCCTTTGGGACAGGGGGCCATTTACGAGCAGTACTTC. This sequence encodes CASSPLGQGAIYEQYF.